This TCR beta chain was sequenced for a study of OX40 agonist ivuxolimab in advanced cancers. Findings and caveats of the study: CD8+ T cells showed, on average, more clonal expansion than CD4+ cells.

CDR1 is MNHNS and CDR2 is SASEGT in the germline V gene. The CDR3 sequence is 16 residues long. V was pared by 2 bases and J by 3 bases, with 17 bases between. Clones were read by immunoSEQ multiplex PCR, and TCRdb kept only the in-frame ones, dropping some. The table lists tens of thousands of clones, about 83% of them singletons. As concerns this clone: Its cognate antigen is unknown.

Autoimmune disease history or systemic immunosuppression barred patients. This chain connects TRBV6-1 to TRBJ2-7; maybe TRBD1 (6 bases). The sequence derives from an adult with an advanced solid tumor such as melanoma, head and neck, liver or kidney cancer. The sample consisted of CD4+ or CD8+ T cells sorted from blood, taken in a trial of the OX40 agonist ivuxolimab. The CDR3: CASSEQGRILNYEQYF. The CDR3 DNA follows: TGTGCCAGCAGTGAACAGGGGCGGATACTCAACTACGAGCAGTACTTC.